These 24 T cell receptor beta chains originate from one sample sequenced in a study of blood T cell repertoires in COVID-19. TCRdb's copy holds only in-frame clones and misses some; the assay was immunoSEQ multiplex PCR. The sample shows under 250,000 clones, 92% of them seen only once. The sample taken for sequencing was peripheral blood. All receptors derive from a man aged 25-45 years with acute or convalescent COVID-19.

This chain joins TRBV11-2 and TRBJ2-5, with D possibly being TRBD2 (6 bases). Germline V gives CDR1 SGHAT, CDR2 FQNNGV. V dropped 5 bases and J dropped 4 bases, with 17 bases sitting between them. CDR3 length equals 15 residues. Written as DNA, the CDR3 is TGTGCCAGCAGCCTGGCGACTAGGACGTCAGAGACCCAGTACTTC. The encoded protein is CASSLATRTSETQYF. The full variable domain, its missing parts supplied by reference TRBV11-2 and TRBJ2-5, is EAGVAQSPRYKIIEKRQSVAFWCNPISGHATLYWYQQILGQGPKLLIQFQNNGVVDDSQLPKDRFSAERLKGVDSTLKIQPAKLEDSAVYLCASSLATRTSETQYFGPGTRLLVL.

This clone has a single count. The V call is TRBV28, the J call TRBJ1-6; tentative D call: TRBD1 (6 bases). Trimming took off 3 bases at V and 14 bases at J, with 17 bases between the two ends. The CDR3 is made up of 14 amino acids. Germline V gene sequence: CDR1 MDHEN, CDR2 SYDVKM. This CDR3 is CASSLDGTTGTLHF. CDR3 DNA sequence: TGTGCCAGCAGTTTGGACGGGACAACCGGCACCCTCCACTTT.

The chain joins TRBV5-1 to TRBJ1-3; D perhaps matches TRBD1 (5 bases). CDR1 and CDR2 (germline): SGHRS, YFSETQ. The CDR3 extends over 15 amino acids. Trimming left V 4 bases short and J 2 bases short, with 13 bases between. The CDR3 region is CASSPGSEAGNTIYF. In nucleotides, the CDR3 is TGCGCCAGCAGCCCAGGGTCGGAAGCTGGAAACACCATATATTTT.

The J gene is TRBJ2-3, the V gene TRBV29-1, with TRBD2 matching 8 bases. This CDR3 has 15 residues. V lost 7 bases, J lost 4 bases, and 13 bases stayed unmatched. Looked up from germline, CDR1 is SQVTM and CDR2 is ANQGSEA. CDR3 sequence reads: CSAGRYSGTSDTQYF. In DNA form, the CDR3 reads TGCAGCGCAGGTCGGTATAGCGGGACTTCAGATACGCAGTATTTT.

This rearrangement joins TRBV6-5 to TRBJ1-2, with TRBD1 matching 9 bases. CDR1 and CDR2 from the germline V gene are MNHEY and SVGAGI. There are 12 residues in the CDR3. Trimming removed 8 bases from V and 7 bases from J; junction bases left unmatched: 5. Written as DNA, the CDR3 is TGTGCCAGCCGGAAGACAGGGGGTGGCTACACCTTC. Protein product: CASRKTGGGYTF.

The V and J genes are TRBV18 and TRBJ1-6; TRBD1 agrees at 11 bases. The J segment lost 10 bases and the V segment lost 4 bases, leaving 3 bases of the junction unmatched. Per germline, CDR1 KGHSH and CDR2 LQKENI. The CDR3 spans 14 residues. The CDR3 spells CASSLGQGGSPLHF. The CDR3 coding sequence is TGTGCCAGCTCACTGGGACAGGGGGGCTCACCCCTCCACTTT.

The V call is TRBV28, the J call TRBJ2-4, with D possibly matching TRBD2 (5 bases). There are 18 residues in the CDR3. V lost 0 bases to trimming and J lost 1 base, with 16 bases between them. Per germline, CDR1 MDHEN and CDR2 SYDVKM. The CDR3 DNA reads as TGTGCCAGCAGTTTATGGGGTATGGGCCCGGGGGCCAAAAACATTCAGTACTTC. This codes for CASSLWGMGPGAKNIQYF.

The chain has TRBV7-6 and TRBJ2-3; tentatively, D is TRBD2 (5 bases). Germline-derived CDR1 and CDR2 are SGHVS and FNYEAQ. V gave up 2 bases and J gave up 0 bases, with 9 bases separating them. The CDR3 totals 15 residues. The CDR3 DNA is TGTGCCAGCAGCTTATTAAGCGGTAGCACAGATACGCAGTATTTT. The encoded protein is CASSLLSGSTDTQYF.

This chain connects TRBV29-1 to TRBJ2-2, with 7 bases aligning to TRBD1. CDR1 and CDR2 from the germline V gene are SQVTM and ANQGSEA. V shed 6 bases, J shed 0 bases, and the junction held 4 bases outside the gene matches. The CDR3 loop spans 14 amino acids. CDR3 in DNA: TGCAGCGTCCGGGGACAGCCGAACACCGGGGAGCTGTTTTTT. Its protein product is CSVRGQPNTGELFF.

The V gene is TRBV11-3, the J gene TRBJ2-7; perhaps TRBD1 as D (5 bases). The CDR3 runs 15 residues. Germline values: CDR1 SGHNT, CDR2 YENEEA. The ends were cut back, 1 base at V and 5 bases at J, with 15 bases in the middle. In DNA, the CDR3 is TGTGCCAGCAGCTTAGCCGGGCAGGGTCGGAACGAGCAGTACTTC. Translation: CASSLAGQGRNEQYF.

The chain couples TRBV19 to TRBJ1-3; no definite D call. Between the trimmed V and J ends, which lost 3 bases and 0 bases, there was a span of 6 bases. The germline CDR1 and CDR2 sequences are LNHDA and SQIVND (reference sequence). The length of the CDR3 is 14 residues. The CDR3 nucleotides are TGTGCCAGTAGTATCGAGTACTCTGGAAACACCATATATTTT. It specifies CASSIEYSGNTIYF.

The rearrangement uses TRBV2 and TRBJ2-4; possible D gene TRBD1, 7 bases. This CDR3 has 14 residues. Germline V gene sequence: CDR1 SNHLY, CDR2 FYNNEI. Between the trimmed V and J ends, which lost 10 bases and 8 bases, there was a span of 21 bases. CDR3 protein: CATRGRGWEDIQYF. The CDR3 DNA reads TGTGCCACCAGGGGCAGGGGGTGGGAGGACATTCAGTACTTC.

This chain uses TRBV6-5 with TRBJ1-5; TRBD1 might be the D (5 bases). CDR3 length equals 14 residues. Germline assignment: CDR1 MNHEY and CDR2 SVGAGI. V lost 2 bases and J lost 5, with 10 bases in between. In DNA, the CDR3 is TGTGCCAGCAGTTACGGAGGGGACGATCAGCCCCAGCATTTT. This sequence encodes CASSYGGDDQPQHF.

The chain uses TRBV15 and TRBJ2-6, with 7 bases matching TRBD1. V gave up 3 bases and J gave up 3 bases; unmatched junction bases: 2. The CDR3 sequence is 15 residues long. CDR1 and CDR2 from the germline V gene are LNHNV and YYDKDF (reference sequence). The CDR3 DNA is TGTGCCACCAGCAGCGACAGGGTTGGGGCCAACGTCCTGACTTTC. Its protein is CATSSDRVGANVLTF.

The gene calls are TRBV7-9 and TRBJ2-5; D may be TRBD2 (5 bases). CDR3 length: 13 amino acids. V lost 1 base, J lost 7 bases, and 10 bases lay in between. Germline assignment: CDR1 SEHNR and CDR2 FQNEAQ (reference sequence). As DNA, the CDR3 is TGTGCCAGCAGCTTAGTGCCCACTAGGACCCAGTACTTC. It translates to CASSLVPTRTQYF.

Here the CDR3 reads CASSSTGGNYGYTF. DNA of the CDR3: TGTGCCAGCAGCTCCACAGGGGGAAACTATGGCTACACCTTC. This rearrangement joins TRBV7-2 to TRBJ1-2; 8 bases map to TRBD1. The J segment lost 2 bases and the V segment lost 4 bases, leaving 3 bases of the junction unmatched. The CDR3 is 14 amino acids. Germline V gives CDR1 SGHTA, CDR2 FQGNSA.

The chain has TRBV5-8 and TRBJ1-2; D not resolved. Trimming removed 4 bases at V and 7 bases at J, with 11 bases between. CDR1 and CDR2 (germline): SGHTS, YDEGEE. CDR3 length: 12 residues. This CDR3 is CASSPGIGGYTF. CDR3 in DNA: TGTGCCAGCAGCCCAGGAATCGGTGGCTACACCTTC.

The rearrangement joins TRBV11-3 to TRBJ2-1, with D unclear. Germline CDR1 and CDR2: SGHNT and YENEEA. The CDR3 contains 14 residues. Trimming shortened V by 2 bases and J by 0 bases, and 5 bases separated the two germline ends. The CDR3 bases are TGTGCCAGCAGCTTATCGGGCTCCTACAATGAGCAGTTCTTC. It is translated as CASSLSGSYNEQFF.

The V call is TRBV7-9, the J call TRBJ2-3; 8 bases agree with TRBD2. The CDR3 loop spans 13 amino acids. The J segment lost 2 bases and the V segment lost 6 bases, leaving 1 base of the junction unmatched. The V gene's germline CDR1 is SEHNR and CDR2 FQNEAQ (reference sequence). The CDR3: CASSSGATDTQYF. The CDR3 DNA sequence: TGTGCCAGCAGTAGCGGGGCCACAGATACGCAGTATTTT.

The J gene is TRBJ1-2, the V gene TRBV2; possible D gene TRBD1, 5 bases. This CDR3 has 11 amino acids. CDR1 is SNHLY, CDR2 FYNNEI, per germline. V lost 6 bases and J lost 5, with 7 bases in between. The CDR3 loop is CASRTEYGYTF. In DNA, the CDR3 is TGTGCCAGCAGGACAGAGTATGGCTACACCTTC.

V and J are TRBV10-2 and TRBJ1-2, with TRBD1 matching over 8 bases. V lost 6 bases to trimming and J lost 2 bases; unmatched junction nucleotides: 2. Germline V gives CDR1 WSHSY, CDR2 SAAADI. The CDR3 length is 13 residues. The CDR3 nucleotides are TGCGCCAGCAGCCGGACAGGGAACTATGGCTACACCTTC. It specifies CASSRTGNYGYTF.

The chain joins TRBV30 to TRBJ1-3; D is undetermined. Germline loops: CDR1 GTSNPN, CDR2 SVGIG (reference sequence). Trimming left V 4 bases short and J 0 bases short, with 4 bases between. The CDR3 is 12 amino acids. DNA of the CDR3: TGTGCCTGGACCCACTCTGGAAACACCATATATTTT. Protein sequence: CAWTHSGNTIYF.

The chain links TRBV5-1 to TRBJ2-5; TRBD1 agrees at 10 bases. The V gene end was trimmed by 4 bases and the J gene end by 3 bases; junction bases not matched to a gene: 3. The CDR3 is made up of 14 amino acids. Germline values: CDR1 SGHRS, CDR2 YFSETQ. The CDR3 loop reads CASSRGTGEETQYF. In DNA form, the CDR3 reads TGCGCCAGCAGCAGGGGGACAGGGGAAGAGACCCAGTACTTC.

V is TRBV7-9 and J is TRBJ2-6; D remains unclear. The CDR3 consists of 18 residues. Germline loops: CDR1 SEHNR, CDR2 FQNEAQ (reference sequence). Trimming removed 5 bases at V and 2 bases at J, with 19 bases between. The CDR3 sequence: CASSHILGRIPGANVLTF. CDR3 bases: TGTGCCAGCAGCCACATCCTGGGCAGGATCCCTGGGGCCAACGTCCTGACTTTC.